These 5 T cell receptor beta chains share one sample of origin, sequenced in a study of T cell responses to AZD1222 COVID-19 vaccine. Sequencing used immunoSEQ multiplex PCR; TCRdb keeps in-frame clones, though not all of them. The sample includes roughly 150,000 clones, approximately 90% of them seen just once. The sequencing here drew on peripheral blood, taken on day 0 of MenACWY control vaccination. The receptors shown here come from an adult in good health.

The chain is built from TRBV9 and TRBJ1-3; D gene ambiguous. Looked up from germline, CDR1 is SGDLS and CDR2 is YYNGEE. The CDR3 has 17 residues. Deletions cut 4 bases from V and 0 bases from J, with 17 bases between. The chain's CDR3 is CASSPREVISSGNTIYF. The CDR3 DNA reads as TGTGCCAGCAGCCCTCGGGAGGTGATCAGCTCTGGAAACACCATATATTTT.

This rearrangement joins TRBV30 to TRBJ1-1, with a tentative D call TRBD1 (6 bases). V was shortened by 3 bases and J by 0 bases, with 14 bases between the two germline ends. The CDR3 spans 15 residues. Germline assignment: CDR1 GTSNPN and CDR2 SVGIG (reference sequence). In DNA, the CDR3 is TGTGCCTGGAGAACGAACAGGGCAATGAACACTGAAGCTTTCTTT. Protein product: CAWRTNRAMNTEAFF.

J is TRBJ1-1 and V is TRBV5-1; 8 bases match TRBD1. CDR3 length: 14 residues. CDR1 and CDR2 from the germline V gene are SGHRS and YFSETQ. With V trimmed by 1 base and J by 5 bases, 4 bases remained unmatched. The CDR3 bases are TGCGCCAGCAGCTTGTCGACAGGGGCTACTGAAGCTTTCTTT. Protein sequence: CASSLSTGATEAFF. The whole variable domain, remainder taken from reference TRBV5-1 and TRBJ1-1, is KAGVTQTPRYLIKTRGQQVTLSCSPISGHRSVSWYQQTPGQGLQFLFEYFSETQRNKGNFPGRFSGRQFSNSRSEMNVSTLELGDSALYLCASSLSTGATEAFFGQGTRLTVV.

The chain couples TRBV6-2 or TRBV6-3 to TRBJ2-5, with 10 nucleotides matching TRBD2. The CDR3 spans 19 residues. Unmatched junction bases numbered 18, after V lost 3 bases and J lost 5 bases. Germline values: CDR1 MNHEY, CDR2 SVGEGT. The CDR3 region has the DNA TGTGCCAGCAGTTATACCCCCGGGTTTAGCGGGGGGTACGTGGAGACCCAGTACTTC. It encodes CASSYTPGFSGGYVETQYF.

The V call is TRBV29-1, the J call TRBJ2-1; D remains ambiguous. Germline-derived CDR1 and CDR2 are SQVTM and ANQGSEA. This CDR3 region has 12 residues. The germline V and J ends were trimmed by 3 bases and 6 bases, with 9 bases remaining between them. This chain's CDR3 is CSVDGLGNEQFF. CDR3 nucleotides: TGCAGCGTTGACGGGTTGGGCAATGAGCAGTTCTTC.